Below are 11 T cell receptor beta chains sequenced from a single sample in a study of T-cell reconstitution after alpha-beta-depleted transplantation in children. For TCRbeta, the library was prepared with unique molecular identifiers. TCRdb recomputed calls from the PCR reads with MiXCR, one row per CDR3 protein. Among roughly 420,000 distinct CDR3 sequences listed, around 15% were seen once. The material was PBMCs, mostly from graft donor cells, obtained 360 days after TCRalphabeta/CD19-depleted stem cell transplant. Receptors originate from a boy less than two years old who had a stem cell transplant for Wiskott-Aldrich syndrome, so the T cells may come from the graft donor.

This clonotype was seen more than once but under ten times. The chain recombines TRBV20-1 with TRBJ2-7; D is ambiguous. Deletions cut 6 bases from V and 6 bases from J, with 12 bases between. The germline CDR1 and CDR2 sequences are DFQATT and SNEGSKA (reference sequence). The CDR3 loop spans 11 amino acids. CDR3 residues: CSAAPLGEQYF. CDR3 nucleotide sequence: TGCAGTGCCGCTCCCTTAGGCGAGCAGTACTTC.

The table lists this clonotype with a few counts. The rearrangement joins TRBV29-1 to TRBJ2-2; 11 positions agree with TRBD1. The trim removed 7 bases at V and 6 bases at J, leaving 7 bases unmatched. This CDR3 spans 14 amino acids. The V gene's germline CDR1 is SQVTM and CDR2 ANQGSEA. The DNA for the CDR3 is TGCAGCGCCACCCGGACAGGGGGCCCCGGGGAGCTGTTTTTT. Encoded protein: CSATRTGGPGELFF.

This clonotype was detected only a few times. V gene TRBV11-2 combines with J gene TRBJ1-1; D not certain. The germline CDR1 and CDR2 sequences are SGHAT and FQNNGV. With 3 bases removed from V and 8 bases from J, the gap between germline ends came to 10 bases. The CDR3 is 12 amino acids. The CDR3 spells CASSFSLGEAFF. The DNA of the CDR3 is TGTGCCAGCAGCTTCAGTCTAGGCGAAGCTTTCTTT.

This clonotype was counted only a few times. The chain couples TRBV29-1 to TRBJ2-7, with 7 bases matching TRBD1. This CDR3 comprises 12 residues. CDR1 and CDR2 from the germline V gene are SQVTM and ANQGSEA. V was clipped by 4 bases and J by 3 bases; unmatched bases: 3. This CDR3 is CSVGAGGYEQYF. CDR3 nucleotide sequence: TGCAGCGTTGGGGCAGGGGGCTACGAGCAGTACTTC.

The chain links TRBV4-1 to TRBJ2-6; no clear D gene. This CDR3 has 15 amino acids. Trimming left V 4 bases short and J 4 bases short, with 11 bases between. Per the germline V gene, CDR1 is MGHRA and CDR2 is YSYEKL. CDR3 bases: TGCGCCAGCAGCCCCAGAGAAGCGGGGGCCAACGTCCTGACTTTC. Residues: CASSPREAGANVLTF.

This clonotype was counted between two and nine times. The V and J genes are TRBV10-3 and TRBJ2-3, with D uncertain. Looked up from germline, CDR1 is ENHRY and CDR2 is SYGVKD. This CDR3 has 13 amino acids. V was trimmed by 7 bases and J by 5 bases, leaving 13 bases between them. The CDR3 nucleotides read TGTGCCATCAATGGGGTAGAGAGAGATACGCAGTATTTT. It yields the protein CAINGVERDTQYF.

This clonotype was recorded a few times. The chain has TRBV20-1 and TRBJ2-7; perhaps TRBD1 as D (5 bases). Per germline, CDR1 DFQATT and CDR2 SNEGSKA (reference sequence). This CDR3 region has 13 residues. Trimming cost V 3 bases and J 3 bases, with 12 bases left between them. The DNA of the CDR3 is TGCAGTGCTAGGACCACGGACAACTACGAGCAGTACTTC. Translation gives CSARTTDNYEQYF.

The chain carries TRBV6-1 and TRBJ2-2; D may be TRBD1 or TRBD2 (6 bases each). V gave up 6 bases and J gave up 6 bases, with 14 bases separating them. This CDR3 has 14 amino acids. CDR1 is MNHNS, CDR2 SASEGT, per germline. CDR3 sequence: CASRFWGAAGELFF. The DNA for the CDR3 is TGTGCCAGCAGATTTTGGGGGGCCGCCGGGGAGCTGTTTTTT.

This clonotype came up a few times. This chain uses TRBV6-1 with TRBJ1-1; TRBD1 matches at 7 bases. The CDR3 is 13 residues long. V lost 5 bases, J lost 3 bases, and 3 bases stayed unmatched. Germline CDR1 reads MNHNS; CDR2 reads SASEGT. This CDR3 is CASSRRGDTEAFF. The CDR3, as DNA: TGTGCCAGCAGTCGCAGGGGGGACACTGAAGCTTTCTTT.

This clonotype came up a few times. J is TRBJ2-7 and V is TRBV10-3, with D maybe TRBD1 (6 bases). V gave up 5 bases and J gave up 1 base, with 12 bases separating them. Germline V gene data show CDR1 as ENHRY and CDR2 as SYGVKD. There are 14 residues in the CDR3. CDR3 sequence reads: CAISTTGTSYEQYF. The CDR3 DNA is TGTGCCATCAGTACCACCGGGACATCCTACGAGCAGTACTTC.

In its sample, this clonotype was seen a few times. The rearrangement links TRBV20-1 to TRBJ2-3; D ambiguous. V dropped 6 bases and J dropped 7 bases, with 14 bases sitting between them. Germline loops: CDR1 DFQATT, CDR2 SNEGSKA (reference sequence). CDR3 size: 12 residues. The CDR3 loop reads CSAHNPQYTQYF. DNA of the CDR3: TGCAGTGCACACAACCCCCAGTATACGCAGTATTTT.